This T cell receptor (beta chain) was found in a study of immune evolution from preneoplasia to lung adenocarcinoma. The CDR3 covers 13 residues. V lost 5 bases and J lost 0, with 8 bases in between. CDR1 and CDR2 (germline): SGHAT, FQNNGV. This clone appeared a few times. Clones were read by immunoSEQ multiplex PCR, and TCRdb kept only the in-frame ones, dropping some. The table lists some 10,000 clones, about 74% of them singletons. The origin of this receptor is a person aged 60 to 70 with lung adenocarcinoma. Some clones in this sample may be carry-over from other donors' samples. The V gene is TRBV11-2, the J gene TRBJ2-7, with D perhaps TRBD1 (6 bases). Sequenced material: FFPE normal lung tissue adjacent to the tumor. Written as DNA, the CDR3 is TGTGCCAGCAGCAGACAGGCCTCCTACGAGCAGTACTTC. This translates into CASSRQASYEQYF.